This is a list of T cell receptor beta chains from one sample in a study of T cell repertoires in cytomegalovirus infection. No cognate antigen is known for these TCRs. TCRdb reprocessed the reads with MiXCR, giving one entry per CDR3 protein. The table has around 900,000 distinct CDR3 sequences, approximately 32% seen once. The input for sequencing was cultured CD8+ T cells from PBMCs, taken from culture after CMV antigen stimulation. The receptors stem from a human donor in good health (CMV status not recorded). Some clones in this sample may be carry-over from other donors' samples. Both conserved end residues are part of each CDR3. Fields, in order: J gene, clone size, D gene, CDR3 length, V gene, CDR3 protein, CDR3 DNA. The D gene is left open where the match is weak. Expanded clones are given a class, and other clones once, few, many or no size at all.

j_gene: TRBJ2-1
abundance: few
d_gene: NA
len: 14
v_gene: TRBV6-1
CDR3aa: CASSNWDSGDEQFF
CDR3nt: TGTGCCAGCAGCAATTGGGACAGCGGGGATGAGCAGTTCTTC

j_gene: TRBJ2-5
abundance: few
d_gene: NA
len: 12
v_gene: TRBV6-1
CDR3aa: CASSEAAETQYF
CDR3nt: TGTGCCAGCAGTGAAGCGGCAGAGACCCAGTACTTC

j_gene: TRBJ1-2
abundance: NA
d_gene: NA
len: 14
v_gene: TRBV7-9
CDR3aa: CASSLDEQIYGYTF
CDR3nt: TGTGCCAGCAGCTTAGATGAGCAGATCTATGGCTACACCTTC

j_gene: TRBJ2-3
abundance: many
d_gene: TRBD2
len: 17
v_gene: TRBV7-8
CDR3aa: CASSALIAGPSTDTQYF
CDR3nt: TGTGCCAGCAGCGCTCTTATAGCGGGGCCTAGCACAGATACGCAGTATTTT

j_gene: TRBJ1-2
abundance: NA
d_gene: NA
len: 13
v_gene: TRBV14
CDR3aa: CASSRGSFGGYTF
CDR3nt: TGTGCCAGCAGCCGAGGGAGTTTTGGTGGCTACACCTTC

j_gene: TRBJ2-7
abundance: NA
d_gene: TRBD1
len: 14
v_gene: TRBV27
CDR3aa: CASKPGTGSYEQYF
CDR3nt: TGTGCCAGCAAACCCGGGACAGGGTCCTACGAGCAGTACTTC

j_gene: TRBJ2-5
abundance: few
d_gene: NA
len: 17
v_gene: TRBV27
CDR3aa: CASSPEVRGGIGLTQYF
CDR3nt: TGTGCCAGCAGCCCCGAAGTCCGGGGTGGAATTGGGTTGACCCAGTACTTC

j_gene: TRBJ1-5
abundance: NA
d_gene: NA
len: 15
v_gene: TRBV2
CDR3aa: CANTPRGLGNQPQHF
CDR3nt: TGTGCCAACACGCCCCGGGGCTTGGGCAATCAGCCCCAGCATTTT

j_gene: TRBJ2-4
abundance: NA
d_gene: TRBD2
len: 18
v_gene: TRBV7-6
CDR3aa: CASSLLAGDVIAKNIQYF
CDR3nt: TGTGCCAGCAGTTTACTAGCGGGGGACGTTATAGCCAAAAACATTCAGTACTTC

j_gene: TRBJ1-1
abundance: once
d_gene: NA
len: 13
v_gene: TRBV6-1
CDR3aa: CASSEGILTQAFF
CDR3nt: TGTGCCAGCAGTGAAGGGATATTGACTCAAGCTTTCTTT

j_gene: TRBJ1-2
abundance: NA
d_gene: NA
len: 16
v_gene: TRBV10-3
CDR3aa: CAISGIGTLTNYGYTF
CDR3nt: TGTGCCATCAGTGGCATCGGGACATTGACTAACTATGGCTACACCTTC

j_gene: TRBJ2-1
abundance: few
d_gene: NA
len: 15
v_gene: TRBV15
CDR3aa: CATSSRGSSYNEQFF
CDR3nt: TGTGCCACCAGCAGCCGGGGAAGCTCCTACAATGAGCAGTTCTTC

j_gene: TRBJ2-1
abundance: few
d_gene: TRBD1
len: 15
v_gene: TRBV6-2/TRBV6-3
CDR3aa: CASSYWTGDPPEQFF
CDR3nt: TGTGCCAGCAGTTACTGGACAGGGGATCCTCCGGAGCAGTTCTTC

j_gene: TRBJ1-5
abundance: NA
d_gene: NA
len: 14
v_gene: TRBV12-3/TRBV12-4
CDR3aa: CASTKDSVNQPQHF
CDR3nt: TGTGCCAGCACCAAGGACTCAGTCAATCAGCCCCAGCATTTT

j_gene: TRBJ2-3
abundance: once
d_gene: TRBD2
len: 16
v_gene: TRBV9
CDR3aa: CASSGGLAYTTDTQYF
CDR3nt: TGTGCCAGCAGCGGCGGACTAGCGTATACCACAGATACGCAGTATTTT

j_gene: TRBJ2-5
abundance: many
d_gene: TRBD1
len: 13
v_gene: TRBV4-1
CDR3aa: CASSPGQQETQYF
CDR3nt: TGCGCCAGCAGCCCGGGACAGCAAGAGACCCAGTACTTC